These 9 T cell receptor beta chains share one sample of origin, sequenced in a study of blood T cell repertoires in COVID-19. Some clones are missing from TCRdb's copy, which holds only in-frame ones; the method was immunoSEQ multiplex PCR. The table lists 75,000 to 95,000 clones, 60% to 85% of them singletons, with about 5.4% in the top ten. Specimen: peripheral blood. Source of these receptors: a woman older than 75 with active or convalescent COVID-19.

The chain combines TRBV29-1 with TRBJ2-7, with D perhaps TRBD2 (6 bases). The CDR3 totals 13 residues. Germline values: CDR1 SQVTM, CDR2 ANQGSEA. V was cut by 4 bases and J by 0 bases, with 10 bases left in between. The CDR3 protein is CSVAGGASYEQYF. CDR3 bases: TGCAGCGTTGCAGGAGGGGCCTCCTACGAGCAGTACTTC.

V and J are TRBV29-1 and TRBJ2-1; 11 bases line up with TRBD2. The CDR3 loop spans 15 amino acids. Per the germline V gene, CDR1 is SQVTM and CDR2 is ANQGSEA. Unmatched junction bases numbered 10, after V lost 3 bases and J lost 9 bases. For the CDR3, the DNA is TGCAGCGTTGACATAGCGGGAGGGCCGTTCGGTGAGCAGTTCTTC. Amino acids: CSVDIAGGPFGEQFF.

V and J are TRBV29-1 and TRBJ2-2, with unresolved D. The V gene lost 1 base and the J gene lost 3 bases, with 6 bases spanning the gap. The CDR3 length is 13 residues. Germline-derived CDR1 and CDR2 are SQVTM and ANQGSEA. This chain's CDR3 is CSVEGLDTGELFF. The CDR3 bases are TGCAGCGTTGAAGGGTTAGACACCGGGGAGCTGTTTTTT.

The rearrangement joins TRBV4-3 to TRBJ2-7; 11 nucleotides agree with TRBD2. V trimming: 1 base; J trimming: 1 base; junction bases outside the gene matches: 3. This CDR3 is 16 amino acids long. Germline V gene data show CDR1 as LGHNA and CDR2 as YSLEER. The CDR3 coding sequence is TGCGCCAGCAGCCAAGGACTAGCGGGAAGGTCCTACGAGCAGTACTTC. It is translated as CASSQGLAGRSYEQYF.

This chain connects TRBV7-2 to TRBJ1-2; 8 bases align to TRBD1. The V and J ends lost 5 bases and 5 bases, in that order; junction bases with no gene match: 7. CDR1 is SGHTA and CDR2 is FQGNSA in the germline V gene. This CDR3 has 14 residues. CDR3 DNA sequence: TGTGCCAGCAGCCAAGACAGGGGATTGTATGGCTACACCTTC. This codes for CASSQDRGLYGYTF.

This clone came up once. The chain joins TRBV4-2 to TRBJ1-4; maybe TRBD1 (5 bases). CDR3 size: 17 residues. V was clipped by 4 bases and J by 0 bases, with 15 bases between them. Germline V gene data show CDR1 as LGHNA and CDR2 as YNFKEQ. As DNA, the CDR3 is TGTGCCAGCAGCCTCAAACGGACAACTGCAACTAATGAAAAACTGTTTTTT. As protein: CASSLKRTTATNEKLFF.

This clone was counted between two and nine times. This chain connects TRBV7-2 to TRBJ2-5; the match to TRBD1 covers 8 bases. The junction had 10 bases not matched to a gene; V was cut back by 5 bases and J by 2 bases. The germline V gene has CDR1 SGHTA and CDR2 FQGNSA. The CDR3 has 16 amino acids. CDR3 region: CASSKDRATNQETQYF. Written as DNA, the CDR3 is TGTGCCAGCAGCAAGGACAGGGCTACTAATCAAGAGACCCAGTACTTC.

This chain links TRBV3-1 (or the pseudogene TRBV3-2) with TRBJ1-1; maybe TRBD1 (5 bases). Germline V gene sequence: CDR1 LGHDT, CDR2 YNNKEL (reference sequence). V lost 7 bases, J lost 0 bases, and 9 bases lay in between. The CDR3 spans 13 residues. The DNA of the CDR3 is TGTGCCAGCACTTGGACATTGAACACTGAAGCTTTCTTT. Its protein product is CASTWTLNTEAFF.

The DNA of the CDR3 is TGTGCCAGCACCCTTCGGACATTGGTAAGGCCCCAGCATTTT. As protein: CASTLRTLVRPQHF. J is TRBJ1-5 and V is TRBV5-8; TRBD1 is a possible D gene (5 bases). This CDR3 is 14 amino acids long. Trimming shortened V by 6 bases and J by 9 bases, and 19 bases separated the two germline ends. Germline CDR1 SGHTS, CDR2 YDEGEE.